These 5 T cell receptor beta chains were all obtained from the same sample, sequenced in a study of T cell responses to AZD1222 COVID-19 vaccine. Sequenced by immunoSEQ multiplex PCR; TCRdb stores in-frame clones only, minus some. This table holds under 130,000 clones, 85% to 90% found once. The specimen was peripheral blood, collected 28 days after the second AZD1222 dose. The receptors stem from an adult who received the AZD1222 COVID-19 vaccine.

This chain connects TRBV5-1 to TRBJ2-1, with 11 positions matching TRBD2. This CDR3 contains 17 residues. Germline V gene sequence: CDR1 SGHRS, CDR2 YFSETQ. Trimming cost V 2 bases and J 3 bases; bases outside gene matches: 7. CDR3 in DNA: TGCGCCAGCAGCTTAACCCCGACTAGCGGGGACTACAATGAGCAGTTCTTC. This translates into CASSLTPTSGDYNEQFF.

This clone was recorded once. The chain joins TRBV6-5 to TRBJ2-1, with D unresolved. V was shortened by 10 bases and J by 7 bases, with 14 bases between the two germline ends. Germline V CDR1 and CDR2: MNHEY, SVGAGI. The CDR3 loop spans 12 amino acids. The CDR3: CATRLNANEQFF. In nucleotides, the CDR3 is TGTGCCACCCGCCTGAATGCTAATGAGCAGTTCTTC.

The J gene is TRBJ2-5, the V gene TRBV27; the D is unclear. V was pared by 6 bases and J by 5 bases, with 7 bases between. Germline-derived CDR1 and CDR2 are MNHEY and SMNVEV (reference sequence). This CDR3 is built from 11 residues. CDR3 residues: CASSQFETQYF. In DNA, the CDR3 is TGTGCCAGCAGCCAATTTGAGACCCAGTACTTC.

This chain links TRBV10-2 with TRBJ1-1; D is perhaps TRBD1 (6 bases). The germline V gene encodes CDR1 WSHSY and CDR2 SAAADI. There are 13 residues in the CDR3. V lost 4 bases and J 6 bases, leaving 12 bases between the germline ends. The CDR3 sequence is CASSGGLGAEAFF. The CDR3 nucleotides read TGCGCCAGCAGTGGGGGGCTGGGCGCTGAAGCTTTCTTT.

The chain joins TRBV6-5 to TRBJ1-2; 7 bases agree with TRBD1. CDR1 MNHEY and CDR2 SVGAGI come from the germline V gene. The V segment lost 7 bases and the J segment 2 bases; nucleotides outside the gene matches: 10. CDR3 length equals 15 residues. The DNA of the CDR3 is TGTGCCAGCACCCTATCCGGGACAGTAAACTATGGCTACACCTTC. Residues: CASTLSGTVNYGYTF.